The text below deals with one T cell receptor (beta chain). Each donor was a healthy Caucasian individual from Russia, aged 6 to 90. Total RNA was isolated from each sample in quantities of at least 5 micrograms. The entry originates in a study of blood T cells in healthy people across ages. A second PCR, run for about 6 to 11 cycles, used a sample-barcoded 5' primer plus a J-beta primer mix. Each CDR3 protein gets one entry after TCRdb re-called the 5' RACE reads with MiXCR. The data contain about 640,000 distinct CDR3 sequences, about 53% of them singletons. The CDR3 is 14 amino acids. The V gene's germline CDR1 is SEHNR and CDR2 FQNEAQ (reference sequence). The V and J ends lost 5 bases and 2 bases respectively, with 13 bases between them.

Sequencing input: blood. The sequence was collected from a man in his 60s in good health. The J gene is TRBJ2-7, the V gene TRBV7-9; D might be TRBD1 (6 bases). The CDR3 region is CASSPRTAAYEQYF. The DNA of the CDR3 is TGTGCCAGCAGCCCCCGGACAGCAGCCTACGAGCAGTACTTC.